The TCR beta chain described here comes from a study of blood T cell repertoires in COVID-19. Method: immunoSEQ multiplex PCR; TCRdb's copy keeps in-frame clones and lacks some. This table has 60,000 to 75,000 clones, 65% to 90% appearing once. Germline-derived CDR1 and CDR2 are GTSNPN and SVGIG (reference sequence). The CDR3 consists of 12 residues. V lost 2 bases to trimming and J lost 3 bases, with 8 bases between them. The receptor was derived from a human donor in a cohort sampled during active COVID-19. Sequenced material: peripheral blood. This chain links TRBV30 with TRBJ2-7; D is possibly TRBD2 (6 bases). The DNA of the CDR3 is TGTGCCTGGAGTATGGGACTCTACGAGCAGTACTTC. Amino acids: CAWSMGLYEQYF.